These 28 T cell receptor beta chains were sequenced from one sample in a study of blood T cell repertoires in COVID-19. Clones were sequenced by immunoSEQ multiplex PCR, and TCRdb holds only the in-frame ones, with some missing. Among about 370,000 clones listed, approximately 90% were seen once. Sequences were obtained from PBMCs or T cells enriched from blood (not recorded which). Receptors were obtained from a man between 18 and 29 years old who had recovered from COVID-19.

This clone showed up just a few times. This rearrangement joins TRBV29-1 to TRBJ1-2; D is possibly TRBD1 (6 bases). The CDR3 spans 10 residues. CDR1 is SQVTM and CDR2 is ANQGSEA in the germline V gene. CDR3 nucleotide sequence: TGCATTAAGCCAGGGGAAGGCTACACCTTC. Translating gives CIKPGEGYTF.

V is TRBV12-5 and J is TRBJ1-1, with D possibly TRBD1 on 6 matching bases. V lost 0 bases, J lost 3 bases, and 11 bases lay in between. Germline V gene data show CDR1 as LGHNT and CDR2 as FRNRAP. The CDR3 spans 15 residues. The CDR3 loop reads CASGLVWGRHTEAFF. CDR3 DNA: TGTGCTAGTGGTTTGGTATGGGGGCGTCACACTGAAGCTTTCTTT.

The chain recombines TRBV2 with TRBJ1-2, with 8 bases lining up with TRBD1. From germline, CDR1 is SNHLY and CDR2 FYNNEI. The CDR3 sequence is 14 residues long. V was clipped by 2 bases and J by 4 bases; unmatched bases: 3. For the CDR3, the DNA is TGTGCCAGCAGTGAACAGGGGGCCAGCTATGGCTACACCTTC. Its protein product is CASSEQGASYGYTF.

V gene TRBV5-4 combines with J gene TRBJ2-1; TRBD2 matches at 11 bases. Trimming removed 0 bases from V and 4 bases from J; junction bases left unmatched: 6. This CDR3 comprises 17 residues. Per germline, CDR1 SGHNT and CDR2 YYREEE (reference sequence). The CDR3 protein is CASSLGLAGGLYNEQFF. CDR3 nucleotide sequence: TGTGCCAGCAGCTTGGGCCTAGCGGGAGGCCTTTACAATGAGCAGTTCTTC. Filled out from reference TRBV5-4 and TRBJ2-1, the complete variable domain reads ETGVTQSPTHLIKTRGQQVTLRCSSQSGHNTVSWYQQALGQGPQFIFQYYREEENGRGNFPPRFSGLQFPNYSSELNVNALELDDSALYLCASSLGLAGGLYNEQFFGPGTRLTVL.

This clone is a singleton in its sample. CDR3 DNA: TGTGCCAGCAGTGCCACAGGGGAGCCCCAGCATTTT. Translation: CASSATGEPQHF. This rearrangement joins TRBV28 to TRBJ1-5; 7 bases map to TRBD1. CDR3 length equals 12 residues. The germline gives CDR1 MDHEN, CDR2 SYDVKM. V gave up 5 bases and J gave up 8 bases; unmatched junction bases: 3. The full variable domain, its missing parts supplied by reference TRBV28 and TRBJ1-5, is DVKVTQSSRYLVKRTGEKVFLECVQDMDHENMFWYRQDPGLGLRLIYFSYDVKMKEKGDIPEGYSVSREKKERFSLILESASTNQTSMYLCASSATGEPQHFGDGTRLSIL.

The rearrangement joins TRBV2 to TRBJ1-5; D gene ambiguous. This CDR3 contains 17 residues. The V gene's germline CDR1 is SNHLY and CDR2 FYNNEI. The germline V and J ends were trimmed by 6 bases and 3 bases, with 21 bases remaining between them. The CDR3 DNA reads TGTGCCAGCAGCTACCTCCTGACGGGATCGGCCAATCAGCCCCAGCATTTT. This encodes CASSYLLTGSANQPQHF.

The genes are TRBV9 and TRBJ2-2; 7 bases match TRBD2. Germline CDR1 is SGDLS and CDR2 is YYNGEE. This CDR3 has 16 amino acids. V shed 0 bases and J 6 bases; nucleotides not matched to a gene: 8. CDR3 loop: CASSVATGGISGELFF. The DNA of the CDR3 is TGTGCCAGCAGCGTAGCTACGGGAGGTATTTCCGGGGAGCTGTTTTTT.

This chain links TRBV5-6 with TRBJ2-2; 9 nucleotides align to TRBD1. The junction had 7 bases not matched to a gene; V was cut back by 4 bases and J by 3 bases. Per the germline V gene, CDR1 is SGHDT and CDR2 is YYEEEE. CDR3 length: 16 residues. The CDR3 DNA is TGTGCCAGCAGCCCCCGGACAGGGGCGGACACCGGGGAGCTGTTTTTT. Amino acid sequence: CASSPRTGADTGELFF.

A note on this clone: Other DNA sequences in the same sample also yield this CDR3. The chain carries TRBV6-5 and TRBJ1-1, with TRBD1 matching 7 bases. This CDR3 comprises 15 residues. The germline gives CDR1 MNHEY, CDR2 SVGAGI. Germline trimming cut 0 bases from V and 2 bases from J; bases unmatched to any gene: 3. The CDR3 loop is CASSYSGQPNTEAFF. The CDR3 nucleotides read TGTGCCAGCAGTTACTCGGGACAGCCAAACACTGAAGCTTTCTTT.

The rearrangement uses TRBV30 and TRBJ2-3; D is perhaps TRBD2 (6 bases). This CDR3 is built from 12 residues. Trimming cost V 2 bases and J 5 bases, with 8 bases left between them. Germline V gene lookup returns CDR1 GTSNPN and CDR2 SVGIG (reference sequence). In DNA, the CDR3 is TGTGCCTGGAGTTTGGGGGGAGATACGCAGTATTTT. It yields the protein CAWSLGGDTQYF.

V is TRBV6-5 and J is TRBJ1-2, with a possible D match to TRBD1 (6 bases). This CDR3 is built from 15 residues. Germline assignment: CDR1 MNHEY and CDR2 SVGAGI. V lost 0 bases and J 6 bases, leaving 14 bases between the germline ends. Written as DNA, the CDR3 is TGTGCCAGCAGTTACTCGACGCCGGGACAAGATGGCTACACCTTC. This translates into CASSYSTPGQDGYTF.

This chain uses TRBV7-3 with TRBJ2-2, with D possibly matching TRBD1 (6 bases). The CDR3 consists of 14 residues. Germline loops: CDR1 SGHTA, CDR2 FQGTGA. Deletions cut 5 bases from V and 2 bases from J, with 9 bases between. This CDR3 is CASSQDSNTGELFF. The CDR3 coding sequence is TGTGCCAGCAGCCAGGACAGTAACACCGGGGAGCTGTTTTTT.

This clone was observed a handful of times. V usage is TRBV7-8 and J usage is TRBJ2-7; possibly TRBD1 for D (5 bases). The ends were cut back, 1 base at V and 0 bases at J, with 7 bases in the middle. The germline V gene has CDR1 SGHVS and CDR2 FQNEAQ. This CDR3 is built from 14 residues. CDR3 coding DNA: TGTGCCAGCAGCTTAGACAGGAACTCCTACGAGCAGTACTTC. As protein: CASSLDRNSYEQYF.

The rearrangement joins TRBV9 to TRBJ2-2; perhaps TRBD1 as D (6 bases). This CDR3 is built from 16 residues. Germline lookup yields CDR1 SGDLS and CDR2 YYNGEE. Deletions cut 4 bases from V and 0 bases from J, with 13 bases between. CDR3 bases: TGTGCCAGCAGCCCTCCTGGGACATCGAACACCGGGGAGCTGTTTTTT. Encoded protein: CASSPPGTSNTGELFF.

The gene calls are TRBV28 and TRBJ1-1; 7 bases are a match to TRBD1. V shed 7 bases, J shed 2 bases, and the junction held 7 bases outside the gene matches. CDR1 is MDHEN and CDR2 is SYDVKM in the germline V gene. CDR3 length: 14 amino acids. CDR3 nucleotides: TGTGCCAGCATTCCAGGGACAGCTAACACTGAAGCTTTCTTT. Translated, it gives CASIPGTANTEAFF. Using reference TRBV28 and TRBJ1-1 for the parts outside the CDR3, the full variable domain is DVKVTQSSRYLVKRTGEKVFLECVQDMDHENMFWYRQDPGLGLRLIYFSYDVKMKEKGDIPEGYSVSREKKERFSLILESASTNQTSMYLCASIPGTANTEAFFGQGTRLTVV.

J is TRBJ2-3 and V is TRBV2; D is perhaps TRBD1 (6 bases). The CDR3 is made up of 14 amino acids. V shed 6 bases and J shed 0 bases, with 10 bases lying between them. Germline V gives CDR1 SNHLY, CDR2 FYNNEI. The CDR3 region is CASRGQQSTDTQYF. In DNA form, the CDR3 reads TGTGCCAGCAGAGGACAGCAAAGCACAGATACGCAGTATTTT.

This clone was recorded only once. V gene TRBV28 combines with J gene TRBJ1-2, with D uncertain. Trimming left V 4 bases short and J 3 bases short, with 12 bases between. Germline V gene lookup returns CDR1 MDHEN and CDR2 SYDVKM. The CDR3 extends over 14 amino acids. The CDR3: CASSSLDNDYGYTF. CDR3 nucleotides: TGTGCCAGCAGTTCCCTCGACAACGACTATGGCTACACCTTC.

The chain combines TRBV29-1 with TRBJ1-2, with TRBD1 identical over 7 bases. The V and J ends lost 5 bases and 4 bases, in that order; junction bases with no gene match: 7. The CDR3 length is 13 residues. Germline V gene lookup returns CDR1 SQVTM and CDR2 ANQGSEA. Here the CDR3 DNA reads TGCAGCGTTTGGAGGGGGCTCTCCTATGGCTACACCTTC. It is translated as CSVWRGLSYGYTF.

V is TRBV28 and J is TRBJ2-3, with TRBD2 matching over 12 bases. V lost 4 bases to trimming and J lost 5 bases; unmatched junction nucleotides: 1. The CDR3 runs to 14 residues. In germline, CDR1 is MDHEN, CDR2 SYDVKM. CDR3 loop: CASSSSGREDTQYF. The CDR3 region has the DNA TGTGCCAGCAGTTCTAGCGGGAGGGAAGATACGCAGTATTTT.

The V and J genes are TRBV6-5 and TRBJ1-2, with TRBD1 matching 9 bases. From germline, CDR1 is MNHEY and CDR2 SVGAGI. V lost 6 bases, J lost 8 bases, and 7 bases stayed unmatched. The CDR3 spans 13 residues. The CDR3 DNA reads TGTGCCAGCAGGAGGACAGGGGAACCCGGCTACACCTTC. Its translation is CASRRTGEPGYTF.

This chain uses TRBV9 with TRBJ2-6, with unresolved D. Looked up from germline, CDR1 is SGDLS and CDR2 is YYNGEE. This CDR3 contains 13 residues. Trimming left V 8 bases short and J 2 bases short, with 8 bases between. The CDR3 region is CASGRAGANVLTF. CDR3 DNA sequence: TGTGCCAGTGGCCGGGCTGGGGCCAACGTCCTGACTTTC.

This clone was detected a few times. The chain is built from TRBV9 and TRBJ1-5; a possible D gene is TRBD1 (6 bases). The V end lost 4 bases, the J end lost 7 bases, and 21 bases lay between the germline ends. Germline CDR1 reads SGDLS; CDR2 reads YYNGEE. CDR3 size: 16 residues. CDR3 DNA: TGTGCCAGCAGCCCTAGCGTCGGGGGGGGCGGCCAGCCCCAGCATTTT. Translating gives CASSPSVGGGGQPQHF.

This clone was found a few times. The rearrangement links TRBV28 to TRBJ2-7; unclear D gene. There are 12 residues in the CDR3. V was trimmed by 5 bases and J by 4 bases, leaving 9 bases between them. Germline lookup yields CDR1 MDHEN and CDR2 SYDVKM. CDR3 nucleotides: TGTGCCAGCAGTAACTACGATTACGAGCAGTACTTC. It yields the protein CASSNYDYEQYF.

This rearrangement joins TRBV19 to TRBJ1-4; possible D gene TRBD1, 5 bases. Germline V gene lookup returns CDR1 LNHDA and CDR2 SQIVND (reference sequence). CDR3 size: 12 residues. V was clipped by 6 bases and J by 13 bases, with 15 bases between them. As DNA, the CDR3 is TGTGCCAGTAGGGATCCAGGGAGGGGACTGTTTTTT. It codes for CASRDPGRGLFF.

The chain joins TRBV28 to TRBJ2-7; 7 nucleotides align to TRBD2. The J segment lost 7 bases and the V segment lost 7 bases, leaving 22 bases of the junction unmatched. Germline CDR1 reads MDHEN; CDR2 reads SYDVKM. The CDR3 sequence is 17 residues long. CDR3 amino acids: CASNGRDYRRVVGEQYF. In DNA, the CDR3 is TGTGCCAGCAATGGCCGGGACTACCGGCGCGTTGTGGGGGAGCAGTACTTC.

V and J are TRBV6-6 and TRBJ2-7, with TRBD1 as a possible D gene (6 bases). The CDR3 loop spans 13 amino acids. CDR1 MNHNY and CDR2 SVGAGI come from the germline V gene (reference sequence). With 6 bases removed from V and 3 bases from J, the gap between germline ends came to 12 bases. The CDR3, as DNA: TGTGCCAGCAGCCGGGACATCGGCTACGAGCAGTACTTC. It translates to CASSRDIGYEQYF.

The chain carries TRBV11-2 and TRBJ2-7; TRBD2 matches 11 bases. The CDR3 runs to 16 residues. The J segment lost 1 base and the V segment lost 7 bases, leaving 9 bases of the junction unmatched. CDR1 and CDR2 from the germline V gene are SGHAT and FQNNGV. The CDR3 bases are TGTGCCAGCAACATAGGTAGCGGGAGGGGTTCCTACGAGCAGTACTTC. Residues: CASNIGSGRGSYEQYF.

The chain carries TRBV5-6 and TRBJ2-1; TRBD1 agrees at 12 bases. Germline trimming cut 0 bases from V and 8 bases from J; bases unmatched to any gene: 12. Germline CDR1 and CDR2: SGHDT and YYEEEE. The CDR3 is 18 amino acids. The CDR3: CASSLAGLTGQGADEQFF. CDR3 in DNA: TGTGCCAGCAGCTTGGCGGGATTAACGGGACAGGGGGCTGATGAGCAGTTCTTC.